The 15 T cell receptor beta chains in this list originate from one sample, sequenced in a study. Tregs were sorted as CD4+CD25+CD127-/low cells. TRBV12-4/TRBJ1-2 clonotypes were amplified with adaptor-ligated barcode primers. MiXCR, applied by TCRdb to the multiplex PCR reads, yields one record per CDR3 protein. In the table there are about 690 distinct CDR3 sequences, about 9.5% of which are singletons. What was sequenced was Tregs sorted from blood. The source is a female donor with breast cancer.

This clonotype is large (0.1 to 1%) in the sample. The chain combines TRBV12-3 or TRBV12-4 with TRBJ1-2, with unresolved D. V gave up 4 bases and J gave up 2 bases, with 8 bases separating them. CDR3 length equals 13 residues. CDR3 nucleotide sequence: TGTGCCAGCAGTTCAGCAGGAAACTATGGCTACACCTTC. It translates to CASSSAGNYGYTF.

This rearrangement joins TRBV12-3 or TRBV12-4 to TRBJ1-2, with 7 bases matching TRBD1. V lost 5 bases to trimming and J lost 7 bases; unmatched junction nucleotides: 10. The CDR3 is made up of 14 amino acids. The CDR3 DNA sequence: TGTGCCAGCAGTAAAGACCGGGACAGAGCTGGCTACACCTTC. This encodes CASSKDRDRAGYTF.

By sample fraction, this clonotype is large (0.1 to 1%). The chain couples TRBV12-3 or TRBV12-4 to TRBJ1-2; maybe TRBD1 (5 bases). The CDR3 has 15 residues. V was trimmed by 5 bases and J by 6 bases, leaving 19 bases between them. The DNA of the CDR3 is TGTGCCAGCAGTCTACCGGGACTTCCCTCCAATGGCTACACCTTC. This translates into CASSLPGLPSNGYTF.

This clonotype is medium-sized (0.01 to 0.1%) in the sample. The chain links TRBV12-3 or TRBV12-4 to TRBJ1-2; a weak D match, TRBD1 (5 bases). This CDR3 comprises 13 residues. Trimming took off 7 bases at V and 4 bases at J, with 13 bases between the two ends. CDR3 protein: CASTGTSGYGYTF. The CDR3 nucleotides read TGTGCCAGCACCGGGACCTCGGGCTATGGCTACACCTTC.

By share, this clonotype counts as large. The chain links TRBV12-3 or TRBV12-4 to TRBJ1-2, with D unclear. V was cut by 0 bases and J by 8 bases, with 7 bases left in between. The CDR3 length is 12 residues. CDR3 nucleotide sequence: TGTGCCAGCAGTTTAGCGACCAGCGGCTACACCTTC. Translating gives CASSLATSGYTF.

This clonotype is labeled medium-sized (0.01 to 0.1%). This chain connects TRBV12-3 or TRBV12-4 to TRBJ1-2; no clear D gene. Trimming shortened V by 2 bases and J by 6 bases, and 13 bases separated the two germline ends. CDR3 size: 14 residues. CDR3 nucleotide sequence: TGTGCCAGCAGTTTAAGGGAGGGTCCCCATGGCTACACCTTC. It specifies CASSLREGPHGYTF.

This clonotype has just a few counts. The chain has TRBV12-3 or TRBV12-4 and TRBJ1-2; 8 nucleotides match TRBD1. With 8 bases clipped from V and 8 bases from J, the junction kept 10 bases outside the gene matches. The CDR3 covers 13 residues. CDR3 sequence (DNA): TGTGCCAGCGCCTACGACAGGGGACAAGGCTACACCTTC. The encoded protein is CASAYDRGQGYTF.

This clonotype showed up just a few times. The rearrangement joins TRBV12-3 or TRBV12-4 to TRBJ1-2, with D unclear. Trimming cost V 5 bases and J 2 bases, with 9 bases left between them. This CDR3 contains 13 residues. CDR3 coding DNA: TGTGCCAGCAGTCCCCAGGAGAACTATGGCTACACCTTC. Translated: CASSPQENYGYTF.

This clonotype qualifies as medium-sized. The rearrangement joins TRBV12-3 or TRBV12-4 to TRBJ1-2; 8 nucleotides match TRBD1. The trim removed 5 bases at V and 9 bases at J, leaving 11 bases unmatched. This CDR3 comprises 14 residues. CDR3 nucleotides: TGTGCCAGCAGTGGACAGGGACAGGCCTGGCGCTACACCTTC. This translates into CASSGQGQAWRYTF.

This clonotype is categorized as large. The chain has TRBV12-3 or TRBV12-4 and TRBJ1-2; TRBD1 matches at 7 bases. Trimming took 0 bases from V and 9 from J; bases not matched to a gene: 10. The CDR3 covers 15 residues. The CDR3 region is CASSLAVSGTARYTF. CDR3 nucleotide sequence: TGTGCCAGCAGTTTAGCGGTTTCGGGGACAGCTCGCTACACCTTC.

Only a few counts were recorded for this clonotype. The chain uses TRBV12-3 or TRBV12-4 and TRBJ1-2; 8 bases are shared with TRBD1. Trimming cost V 5 bases and J 6 bases; bases outside gene matches: 5. CDR3 size: 13 residues. The CDR3 region is CASSGDRIHGYTF. The CDR3 nucleotides are TGTGCCAGCAGTGGGGACAGGATACATGGCTACACCTTC.

This clonotype has just a few counts. The chain carries TRBV12-3 or TRBV12-4 and TRBJ1-2; D is unresolved. Trimming cost V 4 bases and J 2 bases, with 5 bases left between them. The CDR3 covers 12 residues. The DNA of the CDR3 is TGTGCCAGCAGTTCGTCCAACTATGGCTACACCTTC. This translates into CASSSSNYGYTF.

Sample share makes this clonotype large (0.1 to 1%). CDR3 amino acids: CASSGQEYGSYTF. In DNA form, the CDR3 reads TGTGCCAGCAGCGGACAGGAGTATGGCAGCTACACCTTC. The rearrangement joins TRBV12-3 or TRBV12-4 to TRBJ1-2; 7 nucleotides match TRBD1. V lost 6 bases and J lost 9; bases outside the gene matches: 10. The CDR3 extends over 13 amino acids.

This clonotype is large (0.1 to 1%) by share. This chain connects TRBV12-3 or TRBV12-4 to TRBJ1-2, with D perhaps TRBD1 (5 bases). Deletions cut 3 bases from V and 4 bases from J, with 12 bases between. The CDR3 has 14 residues. CDR3 residues: CASSFRGAGYGYTF. DNA of the CDR3: TGTGCCAGCAGTTTTAGGGGCGCGGGCTATGGCTACACCTTC.

This clonotype is judged medium-sized (0.01 to 0.1%). The chain links TRBV12-3 or TRBV12-4 to TRBJ1-2, with D possibly TRBD1 on 6 matching bases. CDR3 length: 14 residues. Trimming left V 4 bases short and J 9 bases short, with 18 bases between. DNA of the CDR3: TGTGCCAGCAGTTCGACAGGAATCCCCGGGAGCTACACCTTC. Its protein is CASSSTGIPGSYTF.